The T cell receptor beta chain under discussion was sequenced for a study of long-term antiretroviral therapy in people with HIV. CDR3 size: 18 residues. The germline V gene encodes CDR1 MGHRA and CDR2 YSYEKL. J lost 6 bases, V lost 6 bases, and 20 bases had no gene match. The table lists this clone with a few counts. Survey-level immunoSEQ v3.0 assays were run. The table came from immunoSEQ multiplex PCR; TCRdb's copy has only in-frame clones and leaves some out. The sample comprises approximately 17,000 clones, more than 70% of which are singletons, and 4.5% rests with the top ten. The sequence came from a man younger than 35 with HIV. V is TRBV4-1 and J is TRBJ1-1; TRBD1 agrees at 9 bases. The sequenced sample was unsorted PBMCs, obtained 0.1 years before starting antiretroviral therapy. The CDR3 nucleotides are TGCGCCAGCAGGCTTACCGGGCCCGAGGGACAGGGTGTGGCTGAAGCTTTCTTT. Protein product: CASRLTGPEGQGVAEAFF.